These 30 T cell receptor beta chains came from one sample sequenced in a study of blood T cell repertoires in COVID-19. Sequencing used immunoSEQ multiplex PCR; TCRdb keeps in-frame clones, though not all of them. The sample lists 150,000 to 200,000 clones, more than 85% occurring once. What was sequenced was peripheral blood. The receptors were sampled from a man aged 60 to 75 with COVID-19, enrolled during active disease.

This sequence joins TRBV6-5 and TRBJ2-2, with 7 nucleotides matching TRBD1. This CDR3 comprises 16 residues. The ends lost 4 bases at V and 4 bases at J; junction bases unmatched: 9. Germline-derived CDR1 and CDR2 are MNHEY and SVGAGI. The DNA for the CDR3 is TGTGCCAGCAGTTCTTTCGACAGGGTTGGCACCGGGGAGCTGTTTTTT. This sequence encodes CASSSFDRVGTGELFF.

This clone was observed a single time. The chain is built from TRBV2 and TRBJ1-1, with 9 bases matching TRBD1. This CDR3 spans 14 amino acids. J was trimmed by 4 bases and V by 6 bases; bases with no gene match: 6. Germline CDR1 and CDR2: SNHLY and FYNNEI. In DNA, the CDR3 is TGTGCCAGCAGGGAACAGGGGGCTGTCACTGAAGCTTTCTTT. Its translation is CASREQGAVTEAFF.

The chain carries TRBV25-1 and TRBJ2-2; D possibly corresponds to TRBD1 (6 bases). The CDR3 is 15 amino acids. Trimming removed 6 bases at V and 2 bases at J, with 13 bases between. Per the germline V gene, CDR1 is MGHDK and CDR2 is SYGVNS. CDR3 coding DNA: TGTGCCAGCAGCCCCCCTGGGGGCAACACCGGGGAGCTGTTTTTT. Amino acids: CASSPPGGNTGELFF.

The chain is built from TRBV6-5 and TRBJ1-1; no clear D gene. Trimming stripped 6 bases from V and 7 bases from J, with 12 bases between. The CDR3 covers 12 residues. The germline V gene encodes CDR1 MNHEY and CDR2 SVGAGI. CDR3 DNA sequence: TGTGCCAGCAGACTAGTGGGCGGTGAAGCTTTCTTT. Translated, it gives CASRLVGGEAFF.

The chain joins TRBV19 to TRBJ1-2, with 11 bases matching TRBD1. CDR3 length equals 16 residues. Germline V gives CDR1 LNHDA, CDR2 SQIVND (reference sequence). J gave up 2 bases and V 2 bases, and 4 bases lay outside the gene matches. The CDR3 sequence: CASSILDRGQNYGYTF. CDR3 nucleotides: TGTGCCAGTAGTATATTGGACAGGGGGCAGAACTATGGCTACACCTTC.

The rearrangement uses TRBV7-3 and TRBJ2-1; possibly TRBD1 for D (6 bases). V was cut by 1 base and J by 8 bases, with 12 bases left in between. The length of the CDR3 is 14 residues. Germline V gives CDR1 SGHTA, CDR2 FQGTGA. As DNA, the CDR3 is TGTGCCAGCAGCTTAATGTCAGGGGATCATGAGCAGTTCTTC. It encodes CASSLMSGDHEQFF.

V usage is TRBV2 and J usage is TRBJ1-1; D not resolved. Germline values: CDR1 SNHLY, CDR2 FYNNEI. With 1 base removed from V and 7 bases from J, the gap between germline ends came to 13 bases. This CDR3 is built from 14 residues. The CDR3 DNA is TGTGCCAGCAGTGAAGTTAAGGACTGGGGTGAAGCTTTCTTT. Protein: CASSEVKDWGEAFF.

The chain uses TRBV2 and TRBJ1-6; maybe TRBD1 (6 bases). The CDR3 has 15 residues. CDR1 is SNHLY, CDR2 FYNNEI, per germline. The V end was cut by 2 bases, the J end by 4 bases, with 9 bases between. The CDR3 DNA is TGTGCCAGCAGTGAACAGCAGGGGTATAATTCACCCCTCCACTTT. Protein sequence: CASSEQQGYNSPLHF.

The V and J genes are TRBV6-2 or TRBV6-3 and TRBJ2-5; D might be TRBD1 (5 bases). Looked up from germline, CDR1 is MNHEY and CDR2 is SVGEGT. The length of the CDR3 is 16 residues. Trimming stripped 1 base from V and 3 bases from J, with 15 bases between. CDR3 bases: TGTGCCAGCAGTTACTTAAGGGGAAGGGTAGAAGAGACCCAGTACTTC. It is translated as CASSYLRGRVEETQYF.

This clone was counted once. The chain joins TRBV18 to TRBJ2-1; TRBD2 might be the D (7 bases). CDR1 KGHSH and CDR2 LQKENI come from the germline V gene. The CDR3 is 14 amino acids. Trimming shortened V by 0 bases and J by 10 bases, and 13 bases separated the two germline ends. CDR3 protein: CASSPPGGGGEQFF. The CDR3 DNA sequence: TGTGCCAGCTCACCACCAGGTGGGGGGGGCGAGCAGTTCTTC.

The rearrangement joins TRBV11-2 to TRBJ2-2, with 8 bases that match TRBD2. The CDR3 covers 16 residues. The germline gives CDR1 SGHAT, CDR2 FQNNGV. After removal of 5 bases from V and 0 bases from J, the junction contained 5 bases not matched to a gene. CDR3 protein: CASSPPGLANTGELFF. CDR3 DNA: TGTGCCAGCAGCCCGCCGGGACTAGCGAACACCGGGGAGCTGTTTTTT. The full variable domain, completed using reference TRBV11-2 and TRBJ2-2, is EAGVAQSPRYKIIEKRQSVAFWCNPISGHATLYWYQQILGQGPKLLIQFQNNGVVDDSQLPKDRFSAERLKGVDSTLKIQPAKLEDSAVYLCASSPPGLANTGELFFGEGSRLTVL.

The chain recombines TRBV6-6 with TRBJ1-6; 8 bases are a match to TRBD1. V gave up 5 bases and J gave up 7 bases; unmatched junction bases: 10. Germline values: CDR1 MNHNY, CDR2 SVGAGI (reference sequence). CDR3 length equals 16 residues. The CDR3 reads CASSPPVTGENSPLHF. The CDR3 DNA is TGTGCCAGCAGTCCGCCGGTGACAGGGGAAAATTCACCCCTCCACTTT.

The chain uses TRBV6-6 and TRBJ2-5, with D tentatively TRBD1 (6 bases). The length of the CDR3 is 15 residues. Germline lookup yields CDR1 MNHNY and CDR2 SVGAGI (reference sequence). V gave up 2 bases and J gave up 1 base, with 11 bases separating them. The CDR3 nucleotides read TGTGCCAGCAGTTACCTACAGGGTGCCCAAGAGACCCAGTACTTC. Amino acid sequence: CASSYLQGAQETQYF.

J is TRBJ2-2 and V is TRBV15, with D maybe TRBD1 (6 bases). Germline CDR1 reads LNHNV; CDR2 reads YYDKDF (reference sequence). The CDR3 has 18 residues. Deletions cut 6 bases from V and 4 bases from J, with 24 bases between. CDR3: CATSRDGEQGWGTGELFF. In DNA form, the CDR3 reads TGTGCCACCAGTCGAGACGGAGAACAGGGATGGGGCACCGGGGAGCTGTTTTTT. The variable domain in full, with the rest retrieved from reference TRBV15 and TRBJ2-2, is DAMVIQNPRYQVTQFGKPVTLSCSQTLNHNVMYWYQQKSSQAPKLLFHYYDKDFNNEADTPDNFQSRRPNTSFCFLDIRSPGLGDTAMYLCATSRDGEQGWGTGELFFGEGSRLTVL.

The chain has TRBV5-1 and TRBJ2-3, with D perhaps TRBD1 (5 bases). Trimming removed 6 bases at V and 3 bases at J, with 14 bases between. The CDR3 is 14 amino acids. Germline CDR1 is SGHRS and CDR2 is YFSETQ. This CDR3 is CASNGQGITDTQYF. In DNA form, the CDR3 reads TGCGCCAGCAATGGCCAGGGCATAACAGATACGCAGTATTTT.

The V call is TRBV6-6, the J call TRBJ1-2, with unresolved D. Trimming cost V 4 bases and J 4 bases, with 10 bases left between them. The CDR3 is 13 amino acids. Germline V gene lookup returns CDR1 MNHNY and CDR2 SVGAGI (reference sequence). CDR3 in amino acids: CASSSSGLYGYTF. For the CDR3, the DNA is TGTGCCAGCAGTTCCTCAGGACTCTATGGCTACACCTTC.

The V gene is TRBV21-1, the J gene TRBJ2-7; the DNA was not compared with TRBD2, the D call given in the table. TRBV21-1 is a pseudogene. The CDR3 has 14 amino acids. CDR3 loop: CASSKCGSGYEQYF. In DNA, the CDR3 is TGTGCCAGCAGCAAATGTGGTAGCGGCTACGAGCAGTACTTC.

The gene calls are TRBV2 and TRBJ2-7; D is possibly TRBD2 (7 bases). This CDR3 is built from 15 residues. The germline CDR1 and CDR2 sequences are SNHLY and FYNNEI. The V gene lost 3 bases and the J gene lost 1 base, with 13 bases spanning the gap. This CDR3 is CASSEGGRGSYEQYF. In DNA, the CDR3 is TGTGCCAGCAGTGAGGGGGGGCGAGGGTCCTACGAGCAGTACTTC.

This clone was observed a handful of times. V is TRBV3-1 (or the pseudogene TRBV3-2) and J is TRBJ1-2; D gene unclear. V was shortened by 1 base and J by 0 bases, with 9 bases between the two germline ends. CDR1 LGHDT and CDR2 YNNKEL come from the germline V gene (reference sequence). The CDR3 sequence is 15 residues long. CDR3 DNA: TGTGCCAGCAGCCAAGCGCAGTCAGCTAACTATGGCTACACCTTC. The encoded protein is CASSQAQSANYGYTF.

This clone appeared a single time. The V gene is TRBV11-2, the J gene TRBJ1-2; D is possibly TRBD1 (5 bases). From germline, CDR1 is SGHAT and CDR2 FQNNGV. The CDR3 loop spans 13 amino acids. V lost 3 bases, J lost 2 bases, and 7 bases lay in between. The CDR3 region has the DNA TGTGCCAGCAGCTTGGGGGGGAACTATGGCTACACCTTC. Amino acid sequence: CASSLGGNYGYTF.

The V and J genes are TRBV6-4 and TRBJ1-1; D possibly corresponds to TRBD1 (5 bases). CDR1 MRHNA and CDR2 SNTAGT come from the germline V gene. The germline V and J ends were trimmed by 5 bases and 6 bases, with 16 bases remaining between them. CDR3 length: 14 amino acids. The CDR3 region is CASSPSGGGSEAFF. CDR3 nucleotides: TGTGCCAGCAGTCCCAGTGGTGGGGGGTCTGAAGCTTTCTTT.

This sequence joins TRBV7-2 and TRBJ2-6; D is unclear. The V gene's germline CDR1 is SGHTA and CDR2 FQGNSA. The CDR3 length is 15 residues. Trimming stripped 2 bases from V and 0 bases from J, with 5 bases between. CDR3 in amino acids: CASSLYGSGANVLTF. The DNA of the CDR3 is TGTGCCAGCAGCTTATACGGCTCTGGGGCCAACGTCCTGACTTTC.

Points on this clone: This CDR3 is also generated by other DNA sequences in the sample. The chain has TRBV18 and TRBJ1-1; D not certain. Germline-derived CDR1 and CDR2 are KGHSH and LQKENI. The CDR3 loop spans 14 amino acids. The ends were cut back, 6 bases at V and 0 bases at J, with 11 bases in the middle. The CDR3 region is CASSRGSMNTEAFF. The CDR3, as DNA: TGTGCCAGCTCCAGAGGCAGTATGAACACTGAAGCTTTCTTT.

CDR3 nucleotides: TGTGCCAGCAGCCCTACAGGGCTCGGTGAAGCTTTCTTT. It yields the protein CASSPTGLGEAFF. The chain carries TRBV6-6 and TRBJ1-1, with D perhaps TRBD1 (6 bases). CDR3 length equals 13 residues. CDR1 is MNHNY and CDR2 is SVGAGI in the germline V gene (reference sequence). V was trimmed by 6 bases and J by 7 bases, leaving 15 bases between them.

This chain uses TRBV6-6 with TRBJ2-1, with 10 bases identical to TRBD2. Germline trimming cut 5 bases from V and 6 bases from J; bases unmatched to any gene: 4. CDR1 MNHNY and CDR2 SVGAGI come from the germline V gene (reference sequence). The CDR3 has 14 residues. The CDR3 reads CASSRASGGNEQFF. The CDR3 region has the DNA TGTGCCAGCAGTCGGGCTAGCGGGGGCAATGAGCAGTTCTTC.

The CDR3 region is CASSADTRVTEAFF. The CDR3 DNA is TGTGCCAGCAGTGCGGACACCCGAGTCACTGAAGCTTTCTTT. The chain has TRBV27 and TRBJ1-1; D possibly corresponds to TRBD1 (5 bases). The V end lost 5 bases, the J end lost 4 bases, and 14 bases lay between the germline ends. The germline gives CDR1 MNHEY, CDR2 SMNVEV (reference sequence). This CDR3 comprises 14 residues.

This clone was observed a single time. J is TRBJ1-4 and V is TRBV6-5; TRBD1 matches at 9 bases. From germline, CDR1 is MNHEY and CDR2 SVGAGI. V lost 5 bases, J lost 4 bases, and 5 bases stayed unmatched. CDR3 length equals 15 residues. CDR3 DNA sequence: TGTGCCAGCAGTCCCCGACAGGGGGGTAATGAAAAACTGTTTTTT. The encoded protein is CASSPRQGGNEKLFF.

The J gene is TRBJ1-4, the V gene TRBV5-5; 9 bases are a match to TRBD1. This CDR3 contains 14 residues. Germline V gene sequence: CDR1 SGHKS, CDR2 YYEKEE (reference sequence). The junction had 4 bases not matched to a gene; V was cut back by 3 bases and J by 7 bases. The CDR3 region is CASSWDREAEKLFF. CDR3 in DNA: TGTGCCAGCAGCTGGGACAGGGAGGCTGAAAAACTGTTTTTT.

This clone came up once. V usage is TRBV7-2 and J usage is TRBJ1-3; no clear D. The CDR3 totals 17 residues. Trimming stripped 1 base from V and 0 bases from J, with 13 bases between. The germline gives CDR1 SGHTA, CDR2 FQGNSA. This CDR3 reads CASSLVMLSSSGNTIYF. The CDR3, as DNA: TGTGCCAGCAGCTTAGTGATGCTTTCGAGCTCTGGAAACACCATATATTTT.

The chain joins TRBV7-8 to TRBJ1-1, with D hard to call. Between the trimmed V and J ends, which lost 4 bases and 4 bases, there was a span of 10 bases. Germline CDR1 SGHVS, CDR2 FQNEAQ. CDR3 length equals 13 residues. Written as DNA, the CDR3 is TGTGCCAGCAGCTCACGGGTCACCACTGAAGCTTTCTTT. This encodes CASSSRVTTEAFF.